This T cell receptor beta chain came from a study of regulatory T cells in long-lasting Graves disease. Germline CDR1 SGHRS, CDR2 YFSETQ. The CDR3 consists of 12 residues. This clonotype was picked up many times. At one end, the junction sequence differs from germline, possibly due to a read error. Noted time point: newly diagnosed GD, antithyroid drugs for less than 3 months. PBMC-derived RNA was used for the TCR library. Combining iRepertoire HTBI primers with Arm-PCR of CDR3 regions, the authors built TCR beta libraries. TCRdb itself ran the multiplex PCR reads through MiXCR, one entry per CDR3 protein. The table shows hundreds of thousands of distinct CDR3 sequences, with about 16% occurring only once. These records were also assigned to another study, of T cells in Graves' hyperthyroidism and ophthalmopathy.

The sequence was obtained from a woman younger than 45 with Graves disease. This specimen consisted of peripheral blood mononuclear cells (PBMCs), obtained at new diagnosis, from a patient treated with antithyroid drugs. The rearrangement uses TRBV5-1 and TRBJ2-1; D gene ambiguous. The chain's CDR3 is CASSGFYNEQFF. CDR3 DNA: TGTGCCAGCAGTGGTTTTTACAATGAGCAGTTCTTC.